A single sample gave rise to the 5 T cell receptor beta chains below, sequenced in a study of shared clonotypes between healthy human individuals. The protocol was immunoSEQ multiplex PCR, while the TCRdb copy is restricted to in-frame clones and leaves out a portion. The table lists about 2.2 million clones, 85% to 95% of them singletons, with about 1.7% in the top ten. In the naive CD8 group, cells lacked CD45RO and were positively selected for CCR7, so terminally differentiated effector memory CD45RA+ cells were left out. Sample: naive CD8+ T cells from PBMCs. These receptors were obtained from a man aged 18 to 30 in good health. Some clones in this sample may be carry-over from other donors' samples.

CDR3 protein: CASSSRVVGASLETQYF. DNA for the CDR3: TGTGCCAGCAGTTCGCGGGTAGTTGGGGCCAGTTTAGAGACCCAGTACTTC. This chain links TRBV28 with TRBJ2-5; the D gene could be TRBD1 or TRBD2 (5 bases each). The CDR3 is 17 residues long. Germline CDR1 reads MDHEN; CDR2 reads SYDVKM. With 4 bases removed from V and 4 bases from J, the gap between germline ends came to 22 bases.

This chain joins TRBV7-9 and TRBJ2-7, with D tentatively TRBD1 or TRBD2 (5 bases each). Germline V gene sequence: CDR1 SEHNR, CDR2 FQNEAQ (reference sequence). Trimming removed 4 bases from V and 6 bases from J, with 16 bases in between. The CDR3 contains 14 residues. The CDR3 DNA reads as TGTGCCAGCAGCTCGGGACCCCGGGTCCTCGAGCAGTACTTC. This gives the protein CASSSGPRVLEQYF.

The chain has TRBV27 and TRBJ2-3; TRBD2 aligns across 7 bases. Germline trimming cut 11 bases from V and 0 bases from J; bases unmatched to any gene: 14. CDR1 is MNHEY, CDR2 SMNVEV, per germline (reference sequence). This CDR3 is 16 amino acids long. The CDR3 protein is CAAGLADTISTDTQYF. Written as DNA, the CDR3 is TGTGCCGCAGGGCTAGCGGACACCATTAGCACAGATACGCAGTATTTT.

V and J are TRBV7-6 and TRBJ2-7; 9 positions match TRBD1. Germline values: CDR1 SGHVS, CDR2 FNYEAQ. The CDR3 has 14 amino acids. Trimming at V came to 5 bases and at J to 3 bases, leaving 5 bases not matched to a gene. The CDR3, as DNA: TGTGCCAGCAGCGCCCGGGGACAGGGCTACGAGCAGTACTTC. It codes for CASSARGQGYEQYF.

This chain uses TRBV5-6 with TRBJ2-7, with D possibly matching TRBD1 (5 bases). CDR3 length: 13 amino acids. The V end was cut by 2 bases, the J end by 2 bases, with 8 bases between. The germline CDR1 and CDR2 sequences are SGHDT and YYEEEE. In DNA form, the CDR3 reads TGTGCCAGCAGCTTCTTCAGGGCCTACGAGCAGTACTTC. Translation: CASSFFRAYEQYF.